This passage covers 12 T cell receptor beta chains from one sample sequenced in a study of identical twins. TCRdb called the 5' RACE reads again in MiXCR, with one record for every CDR3 protein. The table has 250,000 to 350,000 distinct CDR3 sequences, approximately 8% seen once; the top ten hold more than 2%. This sample also belongs to another study, concerning yellow fever vaccine responses in identical twins.

Material: memory (CD45RO+) T cells sorted from blood. All receptors derive from a woman aged 18-35 years in good health.

This clonotype has just a few counts. CDR3 DNA sequence: TGTGCCATCAGTGAACAGGGGGTTCTTCCTAACTATGGCTACACCTTC. Translated, it gives CAISEQGVLPNYGYTF. This rearrangement joins TRBV10-3 to TRBJ1-2; 8 bases map to TRBD1. The CDR3 sequence is 16 residues long. Trimming at V came to 3 bases and at J to 0 bases, leaving 6 bases not matched to a gene. Germline V gene data show CDR1 as ENHRY and CDR2 as SYGVKD.

This clonotype was counted ten times or more. The chain has TRBV29-1 and TRBJ1-2, with no clear D. This CDR3 is 13 amino acids long. Germline V gene sequence: CDR1 SQVTM, CDR2 ANQGSEA. Deletions cut 2 bases from V and 2 bases from J, with 9 bases between. The CDR3 DNA reads as TGCAGCGTTGAAACAAGGCAAAACTATGGCTACACCTTC. Its protein is CSVETRQNYGYTF.

This clonotype came up a few times. V usage is TRBV14 and J usage is TRBJ2-2; D unresolved. The CDR3 spans 14 residues. The V end lost 1 base, the J end lost 5 bases, and 8 bases lay between the germline ends. Germline V gives CDR1 SGHDN, CDR2 FVKESK. CDR3 in DNA: TGTGCCAGCAGCCAAGGGACGTGGACCGGGGAGCTGTTTTTT. The encoded protein is CASSQGTWTGELFF.

The count of this clonotype is one. A read error may explain this, as a much larger clone is one base away. The V call is TRBV12-3 or TRBV12-4, the J call TRBJ2-1, with 9 bases lining up with TRBD2. Losses at the gene ends were 6 bases for V and 5 bases for J; bases not matched to a gene: 11. The CDR3 has 16 amino acids. The CDR3 protein is CASSPTGGGGNNEQFF. CDR3 bases: TGTGCCAGCAGCCCGACGGGCGGGGGGGGAAACAATGAGCAGTTCTTC.

This clonotype was seen a handful of times. The rearrangement links TRBV5-1 to TRBJ2-5, with 7 bases lining up with TRBD2. V trimming: 4 bases; J trimming: 4 bases; junction bases outside the gene matches: 7. This CDR3 region has 14 residues. CDR1 and CDR2 from the germline V gene are SGHRS and YFSETQ. The CDR3 region has the DNA TGCGCCAGCAGCACCGGGGGGTCTGGAGAGACCCAGTACTTC. Translated, it gives CASSTGGSGETQYF. The whole variable domain, remainder taken from reference TRBV5-1 and TRBJ2-5, is KAGVTQTPRYLIKTRGQQVTLSCSPISGHRSVSWYQQTPGQGLQFLFEYFSETQRNKGNFPGRFSGRQFSNSRSEMNVSTLELGDSALYLCASSTGGSGETQYFGPGTRLLVL.

The chain links TRBV29-1 to TRBJ1-5; D is undetermined. V gave up 0 bases and J gave up 0 bases, with 15 bases separating them. The CDR3 covers 17 residues. Germline lookup yields CDR1 SQVTM and CDR2 ANQGSEA. CDR3: CSVEERREAHSNQPQHF. CDR3 bases: TGCAGCGTTGAAGAAAGGAGGGAGGCCCATAGCAATCAGCCCCAGCATTTT.

V gene TRBV6-1 combines with J gene TRBJ2-1, with a tentative D call TRBD2 (7 bases). This CDR3 has 16 residues. Germline V gene sequence: CDR1 MNHNS, CDR2 SASEGT. V was pared by 6 bases and J by 2 bases, with 17 bases between. CDR3 DNA: TGTGCCAGCAGCAAGGGGGGGGCAGGGACCTACAATGAGCAGTTCTTC. Translating it yields CASSKGGAGTYNEQFF.

The V call is TRBV5-6, the J call TRBJ2-2; 8 bases are a match to TRBD1. CDR1 and CDR2 (germline): SGHDT, YYEEEE. Germline trimming cut 6 bases from V and 5 bases from J; bases unmatched to any gene: 6. There are 14 residues in the CDR3. The CDR3: CASNEQGGTGELFF. The DNA for the CDR3 is TGTGCCAGCAACGAACAGGGGGGAACCGGGGAGCTGTTTTTT. The whole variable domain, remainder taken from reference TRBV5-6 and TRBJ2-2, is DAGVTQSPTHLIKTRGQQVTLRCSPKSGHDTVSWYQQALGQGPQFIFQYYEEEERQRGNFPDRFSGHQFPNYSSELNVNALLLGDSALYLCASNEQGGTGELFFGEGSRLTVL.

There are many counts of this clonotype. CDR3 region: CASSFLANYGYTF. The CDR3 nucleotides are TGTGCCAGCAGCTTTTTAGCTAACTATGGCTACACCTTC. The J gene is TRBJ1-2, the V gene TRBV7-8, with D unresolved. This CDR3 is 13 amino acids long. Trimming pared 3 bases from V and 0 bases from J, leaving 5 bases between. Germline V gene sequence: CDR1 SGHVS, CDR2 FQNEAQ.

This clonotype has a handful of counts. The chain has TRBV28 and TRBJ1-5; TRBD1 aligns across 12 bases. This CDR3 is 14 amino acids long. The V and J ends lost 5 bases and 8 bases, in that order; junction bases with no gene match: 4. Germline values: CDR1 MDHEN, CDR2 SYDVKM. The CDR3 DNA follows: TGTGCCAGCAGTCCCGGGACAGGGGGCAAGCCCCAGCATTTT. It specifies CASSPGTGGKPQHF.

This sequence joins TRBV20-1 and TRBJ2-1, with D possibly TRBD1 on 5 matching bases. Trimming left V 3 bases short and J 8 bases short, with 14 bases between. CDR1 is DFQATT and CDR2 is SNEGSKA in the germline V gene (reference sequence). CDR3 length: 13 residues. In DNA, the CDR3 is TGCAGTGCTAGGGACCCAGGGATCGATGAGCAGTTCTTC. As protein: CSARDPGIDEQFF.

This clonotype occurred many times. The chain joins TRBV20-1 to TRBJ2-2; perhaps TRBD1 as D (6 bases). This CDR3 is built from 15 residues. Deletions cut 1 base from V and 2 bases from J, with 11 bases between. CDR1 is DFQATT, CDR2 SNEGSKA, per germline (reference sequence). The chain's CDR3 is CSARGQEFNTGELFF. Here the CDR3 DNA reads TGCAGTGCTAGAGGACAGGAGTTTAACACCGGGGAGCTGTTTTTT.